A single sample gave rise to the 22 T cell receptor beta chains below, sequenced in a study of response to subunit inactivated influenza vaccine. TCRdb fed the RT-PCR reads into MiXCR, producing one record per CDR3 protein. The sample holds about 190,000 distinct CDR3 sequences, approximately 15% seen once. The sample in question was CD8+ T cells sorted from PBMCs, obtained about 5 days after vaccination. These receptors were taken from a man aged 45-65 years who received an inactivated influenza vaccine.

This clonotype was seen more than once but under ten times. The gene calls are TRBV9 and TRBJ2-5; 7 nucleotides match TRBD1. Trimming took 3 bases from V and 5 from J; bases not matched to a gene: 7. Germline V CDR1 and CDR2: SGDLS, YYNGEE. This CDR3 is 14 amino acids long. The CDR3 nucleotides are TGTGCCAGCAGCGGACAGGGCCTCGGGGAGACCCAGTACTTC. It specifies CASSGQGLGETQYF.

The gene calls are TRBV20-1 and TRBJ2-2; D call uncertain. Per the germline V gene, CDR1 is DFQATT and CDR2 is SNEGSKA (reference sequence). The CDR3 covers 16 residues. V lost 0 bases and J 3 bases, leaving 14 bases between the germline ends. CDR3 region: CSARDLETDYTGELFF. As DNA, the CDR3 is TGCAGTGCTAGAGATCTCGAAACCGATTACACCGGGGAGCTGTTTTTT.

This clonotype was counted only a few times. The chain has TRBV19 and TRBJ2-3; D is possibly TRBD2 (6 bases). V was clipped by 3 bases and J by 2 bases, with 15 bases between them. CDR1 is LNHDA and CDR2 is SQIVND in the germline V gene (reference sequence). The CDR3 length is 16 residues. The CDR3 loop is CASSIRDSYYTDTQYF. Written as DNA, the CDR3 is TGTGCCAGTAGTATCCGGGACTCATATTACACAGATACGCAGTATTTT.

Only one count was recorded for this clonotype. The chain combines TRBV20-1 with TRBJ2-7, with D perhaps matching TRBD2 (6 bases). This CDR3 has 15 residues. The V gene's germline CDR1 is DFQATT and CDR2 SNEGSKA (reference sequence). Trimming removed 3 bases from V and 2 bases from J, with 17 bases in between. The DNA of the CDR3 is TGCAGTGCTAGTCCCATCACTAGCCTAACCTACGAGCAGTACTTC. It encodes CSASPITSLTYEQYF.

J is TRBJ2-7 and V is TRBV3-1; TRBD1 might be the D (5 bases). The V end was cut by 1 base, the J end by 3 bases, with 7 bases between. This CDR3 spans 13 amino acids. The V gene's germline CDR1 is LGHDT and CDR2 YNNKEL (reference sequence). The CDR3 coding sequence is TGTGCCAGCAGCCAAGGCAGGGTCTACGAGCAGTACTTC. As protein: CASSQGRVYEQYF.

This clonotype has only a few counts. The chain recombines TRBV4-1 with TRBJ2-6; D ambiguous. Trimming left V 1 base short and J 2 bases short, with 6 bases between. The CDR3 covers 15 residues. The germline gives CDR1 MGHRA, CDR2 YSYEKL. CDR3 nucleotides: TGCGCCAGCAGCCAAGTTCTCCCTGGGGCCAACGTCCTGACTTTC. As protein: CASSQVLPGANVLTF.

This clonotype has a handful of counts. The rearrangement joins TRBV29-1 to TRBJ2-1; unclear D gene. This CDR3 spans 13 amino acids. The V and J ends lost 4 bases and 6 bases respectively, with 13 bases between them. CDR1 and CDR2 from the germline V gene are SQVTM and ANQGSEA. The chain's CDR3 is CSVAVISPNEQFF. CDR3 in DNA: TGCAGCGTTGCCGTAATCAGCCCCAATGAGCAGTTCTTC.

Written as DNA, the CDR3 is TGCGCCAGCAGCCACCGGGAGGCCTCCTACAATGAGCAGTTCTTC. The encoded protein is CASSHREASYNEQFF. This sequence joins TRBV4-1 and TRBJ2-1, with TRBD2 identical over 7 bases. With V trimmed by 3 bases and J by 0 bases, 2 bases remained unmatched. CDR3 length equals 15 residues. Germline V gene lookup returns CDR1 MGHRA and CDR2 YSYEKL.

This clonotype was seen a handful of times. The V gene is TRBV6-6, the J gene TRBJ2-7, with no clear D. There are 13 residues in the CDR3. The V and J ends lost 9 bases and 2 bases respectively, with 14 bases between them. Germline V gives CDR1 MNHNY, CDR2 SVGAGI (reference sequence). CDR3 sequence reads: CASQGGKPYEQYF. CDR3 in DNA: TGTGCCAGTCAAGGCGGCAAACCCTACGAGCAGTACTTC.

The rearrangement uses TRBV15 and TRBJ2-1, with D possibly matching TRBD2 (6 bases). V lost 5 bases and J 2 bases, leaving 13 bases between the germline ends. Germline CDR1 and CDR2: LNHNV and YYDKDF (reference sequence). The CDR3 contains 15 residues. CDR3 amino acids: CATSSLAAPYNEQFF. Here the CDR3 DNA reads TGTGCCACCAGCTCGTTAGCGGCCCCCTACAATGAGCAGTTCTTC.

The V and J genes are TRBV12-3 or TRBV12-4 and TRBJ2-1, with TRBD2 matching 8 bases. This CDR3 is built from 15 residues. V gave up 10 bases and J gave up 2 bases; unmatched junction bases: 10. Here the CDR3 DNA reads TGTGCCACCCTTGTGGCGGGAGGCCCCTACAATGAGCAGTTCTTC. Residues: CATLVAGGPYNEQFF.

This clonotype was seen a few times. J is TRBJ1-1 and V is TRBV12-3 or TRBV12-4, with TRBD1 as a possible D gene (5 bases). V was pared by 4 bases and J by 7 bases, with 13 bases between. The CDR3 runs 13 residues. CDR3 in amino acids: CASSSSDNHEAFF. DNA for the CDR3: TGTGCCAGCAGTTCCTCGGACAACCATGAAGCTTTCTTT.

This clonotype appeared a single time. J is TRBJ2-7 and V is TRBV27; TRBD1 matches at 7 bases. The V gene end was trimmed by 5 bases and the J gene end by 4 bases; junction bases not matched to a gene: 11. Germline V CDR1 and CDR2: MNHEY, SMNVEV (reference sequence). The CDR3 is 15 amino acids. CDR3 nucleotide sequence: TGTGCCAGCAGTCCGAGGGGGCTACACTTGTACGAGCAGTACTTC. Translating gives CASSPRGLHLYEQYF.

This chain joins TRBV5-6 and TRBJ1-5, with D tentatively TRBD1 (5 bases). This CDR3 has 13 residues. V shed 0 bases and J shed 7 bases, with 8 bases lying between them. The germline gives CDR1 SGHDT, CDR2 YYEEEE. The CDR3 region is CASSLADRQPQHF. CDR3 nucleotide sequence: TGTGCCAGCAGCTTGGCCGACAGACAGCCCCAGCATTTT. The full variable domain, with the rest looked up from reference TRBV5-6 and TRBJ1-5, is DAGVTQSPTHLIKTRGQQVTLRCSPKSGHDTVSWYQQALGQGPQFIFQYYEEEERQRGNFPDRFSGHQFPNYSSELNVNALLLGDSALYLCASSLADRQPQHFGDGTRLSIL.

The J gene is TRBJ2-7, the V gene TRBV5-1, with TRBD2 matching over 11 bases. From germline, CDR1 is SGHRS and CDR2 YFSETQ. With V trimmed by 0 bases and J by 2 bases, 4 bases remained unmatched. CDR3 length: 16 residues. This CDR3 is CASSLEGLAAAYEQYF. CDR3 sequence (DNA): TGCGCCAGCAGCTTGGAGGGACTAGCGGCAGCCTACGAGCAGTACTTC.

This chain uses TRBV7-7 with TRBJ2-1; D ambiguous. The CDR3 length is 13 residues. Germline CDR1 and CDR2: SSHAT and FNYEAQ (reference sequence). Trimming stripped 1 base from V and 5 bases from J, with 6 bases between. The CDR3 loop reads CASSLGRNNEQFF. The CDR3 bases are TGTGCCAGCAGCTTAGGAAGGAACAATGAGCAGTTCTTC.

This clonotype was recorded a few times. The chain links TRBV29-1 to TRBJ1-1, with D perhaps TRBD1 (5 bases). Germline values: CDR1 SQVTM, CDR2 ANQGSEA. V lost 5 bases and J lost 5, with 18 bases in between. The CDR3 runs to 14 residues. DNA for the CDR3: TGCAGCGTTCAACCGGGGGGGGGTTTTACTGAAGCTTTCTTT. It translates to CSVQPGGGFTEAFF.

This clonotype has only a few counts. V gene TRBV28 combines with J gene TRBJ1-5; no clear D. The length of the CDR3 is 15 residues. The V end lost 5 bases, the J end lost 5 bases, and 16 bases lay between the germline ends. Looked up from germline, CDR1 is MDHEN and CDR2 is SYDVKM. In nucleotides, the CDR3 is TGTGCCAGCAGTCCGCCTACGGCGAGGTATCAGCCCCAGCATTTT. This sequence encodes CASSPPTARYQPQHF.

The chain recombines TRBV10-3 with TRBJ1-4, with TRBD1 matching 7 bases. Trimming cost V 11 bases and J 6 bases; bases outside gene matches: 15. The CDR3 length is 15 residues. The germline V gene encodes CDR1 ENHRY and CDR2 SYGVKD. The CDR3 DNA sequence: TGTGCCTCGGGAGGACAGGCATTAGGGGATGAAAAACTGTTTTTT. Its translation is CASGGQALGDEKLFF.

The CDR3 protein is CASSYLTEGNNEQFF. The CDR3 DNA sequence: TGTGCCAGCAGTTACCTGACAGAGGGAAACAATGAGCAGTTCTTC. V gene TRBV6-5 combines with J gene TRBJ2-1; possibly TRBD1 or TRBD2 for D (5 bases each). Per germline, CDR1 MNHEY and CDR2 SVGAGI. The CDR3 is 15 residues long. V gave up 2 bases and J gave up 5 bases, with 13 bases separating them.

The table lists this clonotype with many counts. The V and J genes are TRBV5-1 and TRBJ2-1; D uncertain. The CDR3 has 11 amino acids. Germline V gene data show CDR1 as SGHRS and CDR2 as YFSETQ. V lost 0 bases, J lost 9 bases, and 4 bases lay in between. CDR3 protein: CASSLAAEQFF. The CDR3 DNA reads as TGCGCCAGCAGCTTGGCCGCTGAGCAGTTCTTC.

The CDR3 bases are TGCGCCAGCAGCTTCCGCAGGGGGGCCTACGAGCAGTACTTC. The encoded protein is CASSFRRGAYEQYF. V and J are TRBV5-1 and TRBJ2-7; maybe TRBD1 (7 bases). CDR1 is SGHRS and CDR2 is YFSETQ in the germline V gene. The CDR3 has 14 residues. V lost 2 bases and J lost 2, with 11 bases in between.